Listed below are T cell receptor beta chains from one sample, sequenced in a study of beta chain features in type 1 diabetes. Generated by immunoSEQ multiplex PCR, the TCRdb table keeps only in-frame clones and is missing some. Altogether 350,000 to 450,000 clones are present, more than 13% being singletons, with the ten largest covering approximately 0.02%. The sample comprised naive CD4+ T cells from blood. Receptors originate from a woman between 18 and 29 years old in good health. CDR3s include the opening cysteine and the closing phenylalanine or tryptophan. A D gene is named only where the DNA matches it firmly. Clone size, where shown, is once, few, many, or a class for clones that have expanded.

v_gene	abundance	j_gene	d_gene	len	CDR3nt	CDR3aa
TRBV2	-	TRBJ2-1	TRBD2	17	TGTGCCAGCAGTGTACCTGCTAGCGGGAGATCTCACAATGAGCAGTTCTTC	CASSVPASGRSHNEQFF
TRBV7-2	few	TRBJ2-7	TRBD2	15	TGTGCCAGCAGCTGGACTAGCGGGAGTCCCTACGAGCAGTACTTC	CASSWTSGSPYEQYF
TRBV5-1	-	TRBJ2-1	-	16	TGCGCCAGCAGCTTGGTACCGGGATACTCCTACAATGAGCAGTTCTTC	CASSLVPGYSYNEQFF
TRBV5-1	-	TRBJ2-5	-	14	TGCGCCAGCAGCTTGGCTAGCGCAGTAGTGCCCCAGTACTTC	CASSLASAVVPQYF
TRBV4-3	few	TRBJ2-2	-	14	TGCGCCAGCAGCCAACTGAGGGTCGCCGGGGAGCTGTTTTTT	CASSQLRVAGELFF
TRBV7-8	few	TRBJ2-1	TRBD2	17	TGTGCCAGCAGCCCACTAGCGGGAGTATCCTCTTCCAATGAGCAGTTCTTC	CASSPLAGVSSSNEQFF
TRBV28	-	TRBJ2-7	TRBD1	14	TGTGCCAGCCCCCCCCGGGGACAGGGCCCCGAGCAGTACTTC	CASPPRGQGPEQYF
TRBV4-1	few	TRBJ2-7	-	15	TGCGCCAGCAGCCAATCCGCAGGGCGGACCTACGAGCAGTACTTC	CASSQSAGRTYEQYF
TRBV7-2	few	TRBJ2-7	-	11	TGTGCCAGCAGAGGGAGGTACGAGCAGTACTTC	CASRGRYEQYF
TRBV30	-	TRBJ2-1	TRBD2	13	TGTGCCTGGATTAGCGGGAGAATGAATGAGCAGTTCTTC	CAWISGRMNEQFF
TRBV5-4	-	TRBJ2-5	TRBD1	16	TGTGCCAGCAGCTTGGATTGGGACAGGGGGCAAGAGACCCAGTACTTC	CASSLDWDRGQETQYF
TRBV19	-	TRBJ2-5	TRBD1	14	TGTGCCACCAGGTCCCCTACAGGGGTAGAGACCCAGTACTTC	CATRSPTGVETQYF
TRBV7-9	few	TRBJ2-5	-	13	TGTGCCAGCAGCTGGGGACTCCAGGAGACCCAGTACTTC	CASSWGLQETQYF
TRBV14	few	TRBJ1-2	TRBD1	14	TGTGCCAGCAGCCAAAGGGACAGGGTGTATGGCTACACCTTC	CASSQRDRVYGYTF
TRBV5-1	-	TRBJ2-7	-	14	TGCGCCAGCAGCCCGGGGACTTTTGCCTACGAGCAGTACTTC	CASSPGTFAYEQYF
TRBV28	-	TRBJ2-2	-	13	TGTGCCAGCGGGACTTCGAACACCGGGGAGCTGTTTTTT	CASGTSNTGELFF
TRBV7-7	-	TRBJ2-5	-	14	TGTGCTAGCAGTTTAGGACTCCGTCGAGAGACCCAGTACTTC	CASSLGLRRETQYF
TRBV7-9	-	TRBJ2-3	TRBD2	14	TGTGCCAGCAGCATTGGACTAGCCAGAGATACGCAGTATTTT	CASSIGLARDTQYF
TRBV9	-	TRBJ2-3	-	14	TGTGCCAGCAGCGGTAGACAATCCACAGATACGCAGTATTTT	CASSGRQSTDTQYF
TRBV10-3	-	TRBJ1-2	-	11	TGTGCCACCCAGGAAATCGGTGGCTACACCTTC	CATQEIGGYTF
TRBV5-1	few	TRBJ1-4	-	13	TGCGCCAGCAGCTTGGACAGCGGCGAAAAACTGTTTTTT	CASSLDSGEKLFF
TRBV5-1	few	TRBJ2-7	-	12	TGCGCCAGCAGCTCGCAGGGCGGCGAGCAGTACTTC	CASSSQGGEQYF
TRBV18	few	TRBJ2-3	TRBD2	17	TGTGCCAGCTCCCCAACTCTAGCGGGAGGGCCCAGAAATACGCAGTATTTT	CASSPTLAGGPRNTQYF
TRBV7-2	-	TRBJ1-1	-	13	TGTGCCAGCAGCTTGGCAGGGATCACTGAAGCTTTCTTT	CASSLAGITEAFF
TRBV7-9	few	TRBJ2-7	-	13	TGTGCCAGCAACACAGGACAGTCCTACGAGCAGTACTTC	CASNTGQSYEQYF
TRBV30	few	TRBJ1-5	-	13	TGTGCCTGGAGTGCCCGGGGGGGTCAGCCCCAGCATTTT	CAWSARGGQPQHF
TRBV4-3	few	TRBJ2-3	TRBD2	16	TGCGCCAGCAGCCGATCGGGGGGGGAGATAACAGATACGCAGTATTTT	CASSRSGGEITDTQYF
TRBV5-1	-	TRBJ2-2	TRBD1	16	TGCGCCAGCAGCTCCGGGACAGGGGGCATGGCCGGGGAGCTGTTTTTT	CASSSGTGGMAGELFF
TRBV4-1	few	TRBJ2-3	TRBD2	15	TGCGCCAGCAGCCAGACTAGCGGGAGAACAGATACGCAGTATTTT	CASSQTSGRTDTQYF
TRBV9	-	TRBJ2-7	-	16	TGTGCCAGCAGCCCCCAGGGTACCCACGGAGTCTACGAGCAGTACTTC	CASSPQGTHGVYEQYF
TRBV7-2	-	TRBJ2-1	-	13	TGTGCCAGCAGCTGGGCTTTTTACAATGAGCAGTTCTTC	CASSWAFYNEQFF
TRBV5-4	-	TRBJ1-1	-	14	TGTGCCAGCAGCTTGGCCGGTAGAATCGCTGAAGCTTTCTTT	CASSLAGRIAEAFF
TRBV6-5	few	TRBJ2-1	-	12	TGTGCCAGCAGTTGGTTTCGGGGTGAGCAGTTCTTC	CASSWFRGEQFF
TRBV28	-	TRBJ2-6	TRBD1	18	TGTGCCAGCAGCTGGCGGGGACAGGGGGCTGCGGGGGCCAACGTCCTGACTTTC	CASSWRGQGAAGANVLTF
TRBV2	few	TRBJ2-7	TRBD1	15	TGTGCCAGCCGTGGGACAGGGGCGACTTTCTACGAGCAGTACTTC	CASRGTGATFYEQYF
TRBV28	few	TRBJ2-5	TRBD2	16	TGTGCCAGCAGTTCCCGGACTAGCGGGAGCTGGGAGACCCAGTACTTC	CASSSRTSGSWETQYF
TRBV5-1	few	TRBJ2-1	TRBD2	16	TGCGCCAGCAGGGTCTCACTAGCGGGAGGGCCGAGGGAGCAGTTCTTC	CASRVSLAGGPREQFF
TRBV6-6	few	TRBJ2-3	TRBD1	12	TGTGCCGAGGGACAGGATACAGATACGCAGTATTTT	CAEGQDTDTQYF
TRBV7-9	few	TRBJ2-5	TRBD2	15	TGTGCCAGCAGCCCCCCACTAGCGGGAGGAGAGACCCAGTACTTC	CASSPPLAGGETQYF
TRBV29-1	-	TRBJ1-4	-	12	TGCAGCGCCGGACAGATTAATGAAAAACTGTTTTTT	CSAGQINEKLFF
TRBV28	-	TRBJ1-4	-	13	TGTGCCAGCATCCCAGCAACTAATGAAAAACTGTTTTTT	CASIPATNEKLFF
TRBV2	few	TRBJ1-5	-	13	TGTGCCAGCAGTGAGTATATTAATCAGCCCCAGCATTTT	CASSEYINQPQHF
TRBV27	-	TRBJ1-1	-	14	TGTGCCAGCAGTGCACAGGGCGGAGGCACTGAAGCTTTCTTT	CASSAQGGGTEAFF
TRBV7-8	few	TRBJ2-2	TRBD2	16	TGTGCCAGCAGCAGAGAGCTAGCGGGAGTTTCCGGGGAGCTGTTTTTT	CASSRELAGVSGELFF
TRBV20-1	-	TRBJ2-7	TRBD2	11	TGCAGTGCCCCGGGACTAGACGAGCAGTACTTC	CSAPGLDEQYF
TRBV28	-	TRBJ2-7	-	16	TGTGCCAGCAGTTCAACTGAAGAGCGGGTGGCCTACGAGCAGTACTTC	CASSSTEERVAYEQYF
TRBV29-1	-	TRBJ2-1	TRBD2	16	TGCAGCGTTGAAGCTGCAGGACTAGCGCGCCAGGGTGAGCAGTTCTTC	CSVEAAGLARQGEQFF
TRBV2	few	TRBJ2-3	-	14	TGTGCCAGCACCCCGGAGCCGAGCACAGATACGCAGTATTTT	CASTPEPSTDTQYF
TRBV4-2	few	TRBJ2-5	-	14	TGTGCCAGCAGCCAAGATGACAGTAGCCAGACCCAGTACTTC	CASSQDDSSQTQYF
TRBV19	-	TRBJ2-5	-	14	TGTGCCAGTAGCAAAGGACAGACACAAGAGACCCAGTACTTC	CASSKGQTQETQYF
TRBV7-9	few	TRBJ2-3	-	13	TGTGCCAGCAGCTTAGGAACAACAGATACGCAGTATTTT	CASSLGTTDTQYF
TRBV4-3	few	TRBJ2-7	-	15	TGCGCCAGCAGCCAAGGGGTCGAGCTAGCCTACGAGCAGTACTTC	CASSQGVELAYEQYF
TRBV9	-	TRBJ2-5	-	13	TGTGCCAGCAGCCCACCGGGAATCGAGACCCAGTACTTC	CASSPPGIETQYF
TRBV9	-	TRBJ1-2	-	13	TGTGCCAGCAGTTCCCGGGGAAACTATGGCTACACCTTC	CASSSRGNYGYTF
TRBV4-1	few	TRBJ1-5	TRBD1	13	TGCGCCAGCAGCACAGGGGACCAACAGCCCCAGCATTTT	CASSTGDQQPQHF